This T cell receptor (beta chain) was captured by sequencing in a study of T cell repertoires in cytomegalovirus infection. Turning to the study itself: Use of recently identified HLA-C-restricted and well-studied HLA-B-restricted CMV epitopes was part of the study. Through public TCR beta signatures, both CMV infection and matching HLA type were indicated. Study-level points and caveats: HLA-C-restricted CMV clonotypes gave the most frequent clonotype in two of eight donors.

TCRdb re-called the reads with MiXCR, one entry per CDR3 protein. Of a few hundred thousand distinct CDR3 sequences detected, roughly a third appear once; the ten largest clones hold approximately 15%. The CDR3 extends over 14 amino acids. The germline gives CDR1 KGHDR, CDR2 SFDVKD. V lost 2 bases to trimming and J lost 4 bases, with 10 bases between them. Comments on this clonotype: Its target is unknown.

The material was cultured PBMCs, obtained from culture after CMV antigen stimulation. The sequence came from a human donor in good health (CMV status not recorded). Some clones in this sample may be carry-over from other donors' samples. The chain recombines TRBV24-1 with TRBJ1-1, with D possibly being TRBD1 (5 bases). The CDR3 sequence is CATSDSQGTTEAFF. Written as DNA, the CDR3 is TGTGCCACCAGTGATTCTCAGGGTACCACTGAAGCTTTCTTT.